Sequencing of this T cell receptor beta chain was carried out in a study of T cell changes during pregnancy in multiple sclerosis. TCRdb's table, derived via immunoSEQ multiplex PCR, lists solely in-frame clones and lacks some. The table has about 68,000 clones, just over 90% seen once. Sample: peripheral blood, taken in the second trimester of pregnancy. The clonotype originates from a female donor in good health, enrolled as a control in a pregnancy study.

CDR3 region: CASSLARPSFTDTQYF. CDR3 nucleotide sequence: TGTGCCAGCAGCTTGGCCCGACCTAGTTTCACAGATACGCAGTATTTT. This chain connects TRBV5-4 to TRBJ2-3, with no clear D. Germline V lookup: CDR1 SGHNT, CDR2 YYREEE (reference sequence). V lost 0 bases and J lost 2, with 13 bases in between. The length of the CDR3 is 16 residues.